Listed below are T cell receptor beta chains from one sample, sequenced in a study of blood T cell repertoires in COVID-19. Some clones are missing from TCRdb's copy, which holds only in-frame ones; the method was immunoSEQ multiplex PCR. Of 200,000 to 250,000 clones in the sample, 85% to 90% were seen once. Material: PBMCs or T cells enriched from blood (not recorded which). All receptors derive from a man aged 25 to 45 who had been exposed to COVID-19. Both conserved end residues are part of each CDR3. The D gene is left open where the match is weak. Some rows have no size entry. The others give once, few or many, or a class for an expanded clone.

d_call	clone_size	v_call	cdr3_length	j_call	cdr3_nt	cdr3_aa
TRBD1	NA	TRBV5-6	17	TRBJ2-6	TGTGCCAGCAGCCCCCGGGACAGGGTTGGCGGGGCCAACGTCCTGACTTTC	CASSPRDRVGGANVLTF
NA	NA	TRBV10-3	12	TRBJ1-2	TGTGCCATCAGACGACAAGGGGTCGGCTACACCTTC	CAIRRQGVGYTF
NA	NA	TRBV19	13	TRBJ1-3	TGTGCCAGTATCGGGCAGGGGCAGCACACCATATATTTT	CASIGQGQHTIYF
TRBD2	once	TRBV2	12	TRBJ2-7	TGTGCCAGCGGGGGGGATTCCTACGAGCAGTACTTC	CASGGDSYEQYF
NA	NA	TRBV6-5	13	TRBJ1-2	TGTGCCAGCAGGGGGCAGACTAGCTATGGCTACACCTTC	CASRGQTSYGYTF
NA	NA	TRBV7-7	15	TRBJ2-3	TGTGCCAGCAGCTTATCGGGGATCAGCACAGATACGCAGTATTTT	CASSLSGISTDTQYF
TRBD2	once	TRBV6-4	15	TRBJ2-5	TGTGCCAGCAGTGCACTCGGGGGGGCCCAAGAGACCCAGTACTTC	CASSALGGAQETQYF
NA	NA	TRBV5-3	15	TRBJ2-7	TGTGCCAGAAGCTTCGGCAGGGCAAGCTCCTACGAGCAGTACTTC	CARSFGRASSYEQYF
NA	NA	TRBV6-5	15	TRBJ2-7	TGTGCCAGCAGTTACAGGACTCCGACGGGCTACGAGCAGTACTTC	CASSYRTPTGYEQYF
NA	NA	TRBV4-1	16	TRBJ1-1	TGCGCCAGCAGCCAAGTCGCGGGGTATATGAACACTGAAGCTTTCTTT	CASSQVAGYMNTEAFF
TRBD2	NA	TRBV19	15	TRBJ2-1	TGTGCCAGTATGCGGGGGAGTCTCTCCTACAATGAGCAGTTCTTC	CASMRGSLSYNEQFF
TRBD2	NA	TRBV19	15	TRBJ2-7	TGTGCCAGTAGTTCGGTAGCGGGGGAAGTTTACGAGCAGTACTTC	CASSSVAGEVYEQYF
NA	NA	TRBV28	14	TRBJ1-1	TGTGCCAGCAGTCTGGGGGACACGAACACTGAAGCTTTCTTT	CASSLGDTNTEAFF
NA	NA	TRBV24-1	13	TRBJ2-2	TGTGCCACCAGTCACGGGAACACCGGGGAGCTGTTTTTT	CATSHGNTGELFF
NA	NA	TRBV3-1/TRBV3-2	14	TRBJ2-3	TGTGCCAGCAGACTGGACAGCCTCACAGATACGCAGTATTTT	CASRLDSLTDTQYF
NA	NA	TRBV21-1	13	TRBJ1-2	TGTGCCAGCAGCAAAGGGGGAGCCAGGGGCTACACCTTC	CASSKGGARGYTF
TRBD2	NA	TRBV6-4	13	TRBJ2-7	TGTGCCATCCCAGCGGGGGGGCTTATCGAGCAGTACTTC	CAIPAGGLIEQYF
NA	NA	TRBV6-1	15	TRBJ2-3	TGTGCCAGCAGTGAAGCCCCAGCGCGCACAGATACGCAGTATTTT	CASSEAPARTDTQYF